Described below is a single TCR beta chain sequence and its context. Its antigen specificity is not known. No clone much larger than this one lies a single base away; base qualities are absent. The CDR3 holds 17 amino acids from the cysteine to the phenylalanine. Just CDR3 DNA is preserved here, 51 bases in frame from base 1. The germline V gene encodes CDR1 MNHEY and CDR2 SVGEGT. Trimming removed 6 bases from V and 0 bases from J, leaving 20 bases between the germline ends. The label giving this sample's time point can be read as: patch test 3, about 24 weeks after DPC sensitization. The treatment or condition label corresponds to: therapeutic diphenylcyclopropenone sensitization with weekly scalp DPC. Blood at each patch-test visit was drawn before the patch test was applied. Patients were considered eligible if aged 18 to 70, diagnosed with alopecia and deemed suitable for DPC therapy, and patients were excluded if pregnant. Total RNA was extracted from unfractionated whole blood collected in Tempus Blood RNA tubes.

This entry comes from a study of human T cells and chemical hapten exposure (dated by TCRdb to 2020 to 2022). Study-level background: For sensitization, 2% DPC in acetone was applied to a 2 cm by 2 cm area of upper inner arm skin. Blood samples were taken from patients before sensitization (week 0) and then at 2, 6 and about 24 weeks after DPC sensitization. Blood for TCR sequencing was provided by twenty-nine alopecia patients at one to four time points (pre-sensitization, 2, 6 and 24 weeks). Patch testing was performed on the upper back with Finn chambers containing 0.01% DPC, and the patch tests were scored after 6 days according to International Contact Dermatitis Research Group standards. Libraries were combined into a pool for sequencing, and differences in TCR yield between samples came mainly from small differences in library volumes within the pool. This study followed changes in the peripheral blood TCR repertoire in vivo during primary and secondary sensitization of alopecia patients to the hapten diphenylcyclopropenone (DPC). The mostly female patient cohort included alopecia areata with under or over 50% scalp involvement, alopecia totalis and alopecia universalis. Patients additionally received weekly therapeutic DPC doses to the scalp throughout the roughly 25-week study period. The study at large found these results: After repeated subsampling, the strength of the expansion versus patch-test correlation and the threshold at which it became significant changed. DPC sensitization did not change the number of TCRs with a frequency above 1 in 1000, and there was no evidence of changes in global repertoire structure. A positive correlation was found between the number of PT1 expanded TCRs and patch test score, with significance reached at thresholds 8, 16 and 32 but not 4. Because every patient had alopecia, a presumed autoimmune disease, the patients' immune response might differ from that of healthy individuals. Compared with pre-sensitization or healthy control sets, expanded TCRs formed significantly more large CDR3 similarity clusters, which is consistent with antigen-driven responses.

Library method: RACE. Sequencing relied on a NextSeq 500. Library preparation attached unique molecular identifiers to individual cDNA molecules for quantitative, reproducible TCR counting. For every blood RNA sample, sequencing covered both the TCR alpha and TCR beta chains. In the authors' own workflow: A median of roughly 100,000 TCRs per sample was observed, with a range of 23,224 to 690,600. V, J and CDR3 annotation of the TCR reads was performed with the Decombinator software suite. Every sample was subsampled to the same number of TCRs (28,000) for the PS versus PT1 abundance plots. Expanded TCRs were defined as absent before sensitization and observed at least eight times at the 2-week time point. The raw public data were reprocessed by TCRdb itself: fastp quality trimming at Q25, MiXCR clonotype calling, in-frame beta chains only. All rows with the same CDR3 protein become a single entry with the most common DNA and genes. The V and J calls and clone size come from TCRdb's table, not from the authors' own analysis. Counted in this sample were over 150,000 distinct CDR3 sequences; 28% of them appeared once. 2.1% of the sample rests with the top ten.

The chain uses TRBV6-2 or TRBV6-3 and TRBJ1-2, with the D gene uncertain. The material sequenced was whole blood, taken in connection with sensitization to the hapten diphenylcyclopropenone (DPC). The clonotype was recovered from a woman aged 18 to 35 with alopecia areata. Some clones in this sample may be carry-over from other donors' samples. CDR3 loop: CASSQRGILLANYGYTF. The nucleotide sequence is TGTGCCAGCAGCCAACGTGGGATCCTATTAGCTAACTATGGCTACACCTTC.